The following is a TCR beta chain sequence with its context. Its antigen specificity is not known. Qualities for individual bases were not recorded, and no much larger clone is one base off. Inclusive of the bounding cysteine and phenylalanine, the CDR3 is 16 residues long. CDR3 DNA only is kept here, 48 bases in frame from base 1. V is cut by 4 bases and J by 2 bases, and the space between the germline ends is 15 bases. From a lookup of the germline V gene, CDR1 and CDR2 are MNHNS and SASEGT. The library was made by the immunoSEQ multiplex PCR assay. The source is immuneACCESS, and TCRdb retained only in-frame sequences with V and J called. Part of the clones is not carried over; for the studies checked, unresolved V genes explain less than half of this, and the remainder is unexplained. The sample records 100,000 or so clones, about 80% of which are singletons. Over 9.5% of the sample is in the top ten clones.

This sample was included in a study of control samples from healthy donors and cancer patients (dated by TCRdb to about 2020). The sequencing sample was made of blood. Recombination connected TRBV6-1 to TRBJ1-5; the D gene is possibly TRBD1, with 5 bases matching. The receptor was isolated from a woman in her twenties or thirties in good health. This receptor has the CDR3 CASSVVPGHGNQPQHF. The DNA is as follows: TGTGCCAGCAGTGTTGTTCCGGGGCATGGCAATCAGCCCCAGCATTTT.